This T cell receptor (beta chain) was sequenced during a study of T-cell memory formation after mild COVID-19. Libraries for TCRalpha and TCRbeta carried sample barcodes and unique molecular identifiers via 5'RACE. In TCRdb, the 5' RACE reads were re-called with MiXCR into one record per CDR3 protein. The data show roughly 600,000 distinct CDR3 sequences, about 20% seen once. Sequences were obtained from PBMCs or a T cell subset sorted from them (not recorded which). The source is an adult woman who had mild COVID-19 (a few samples of this study predate the infection). Cell type and time point are not known.

The chain's CDR3 is CASSGPGTDNEQFF. The CDR3 bases are TGTGCCAGCAGCGGGCCCGGGACAGATAATGAGCAGTTCTTC. The chain employs TRBV7-9 and TRBJ2-1; 7 nucleotides match TRBD1. The CDR3 extends over 14 amino acids. With 5 bases clipped from V and 7 bases from J, the junction kept 8 bases outside the gene matches. Germline assignment: CDR1 SEHNR and CDR2 FQNEAQ (reference sequence).